The present entry profiles one TCR beta chain with its context. The junction differs from germline at one of its ends, possibly a read error. Controls came from buffy coats of healthy blood donors. The sample is drawn from a study of STAT5B mutations in CD4+ large granular lymphocyte leukemia. Sequenced by immunoSEQ multiplex PCR; TCRdb stores in-frame clones only, minus some. The sample gives about 25,000 clones, about 70% of which show up once; roughly a tenth is in the top ten. Germline V gene data show CDR1 as SNHLY and CDR2 as FYNNEI. The CDR3 has 13 residues. This chain joins TRBV2 and TRBJ1-2, with 7 bases fitting TRBD1. The sequence was collected from a human donor in good health. Sample: CD4+ T cells from blood buffy coats. The CDR3 DNA sequence: TGTGCCAGCAGCGAAGGGACAGCCTATGGCTACACCTTC. Translation gives CASSEGTAYGYTF. Looking up the rest from reference TRBV2 and TRBJ1-2 gives the full variable domain: EPEVTQTPSHQVTQMGQEVILRCVPISNHLYFYWYRQILGQKVEFLVSFYNNEISEKSEIFDDQFSVERPDGSNFTLKIRSTKLEDSAMYFCASSEGTAYGYTFGSGTRLTVV.